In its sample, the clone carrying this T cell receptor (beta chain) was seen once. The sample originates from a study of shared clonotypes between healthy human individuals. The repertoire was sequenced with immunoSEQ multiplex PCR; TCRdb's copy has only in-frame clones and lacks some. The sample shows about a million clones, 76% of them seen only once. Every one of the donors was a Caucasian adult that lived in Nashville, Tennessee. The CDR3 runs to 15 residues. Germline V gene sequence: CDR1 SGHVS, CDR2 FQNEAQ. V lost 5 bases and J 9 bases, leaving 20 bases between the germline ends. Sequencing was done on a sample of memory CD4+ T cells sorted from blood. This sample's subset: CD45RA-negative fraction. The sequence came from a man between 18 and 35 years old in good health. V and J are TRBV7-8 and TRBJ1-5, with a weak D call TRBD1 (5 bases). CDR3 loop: CASSPDVGVSLPQHF. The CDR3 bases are TGTGCCAGCAGCCCCGACGTGGGGGTCAGTCTGCCCCAGCATTTT. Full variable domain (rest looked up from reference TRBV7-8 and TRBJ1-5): GAGVSQSPRYKVAKRGQDVALRCDPISGHVSLFWYQQALGQGPEFLTYFQNEAQLDKSGLPSDRFFAERPEGSVSTLKIQRTQQEDSAVYLCASSPDVGVSLPQHFGDGTRLSIL.